These T cell receptor beta chains were read from a single sample in a study of blood T cell repertoires in COVID-19. Some clones are missing from TCRdb's copy, which holds only in-frame ones; the method was immunoSEQ multiplex PCR. Of more than 200,000 clones in the sample, around 87% were seen once. Sequencing was carried out using PBMCs or T cells enriched from blood (not recorded which). These receptor sequences come from a man aged 30 to 39 in a cohort exposed to, infected with or recovered from COVID-19 (not recorded which). Both conserved end residues are part of each CDR3. Each record gives: CDR3 protein, CDR3 DNA, V gene, CDR3 length, clone size, D gene, J gene. The D gene is left open where the match is weak. Clone size, where shown, is once, few, many, or a class for clones that have expanded.

CASSRDRPDEKLFF,TGTGCCAGCAGCAGAGACAGACCTGATGAAAAACTGTTTTTT,TRBV5-5,14,-,-,TRBJ1-4
CASSVATSGGLSTDTQYF,TGTGCCAGCAGCGTAGCGACTAGCGGGGGATTAAGCACAGATACGCAGTATTTT,TRBV9,18,-,TRBD2,TRBJ2-3
CASQGTRNQPQHF,TGTGCCAGCCAGGGTACCCGCAATCAGCCCCAGCATTTT,TRBV28,13,-,-,TRBJ1-5
CASNYGQGAGSPLHF,TGTGCCAGCAACTACGGGCAGGGGGCCGGATCACCCCTCCACTTT,TRBV6-5,15,-,TRBD1,TRBJ1-6
CASSEQGGKVAYEQYF,TGTGCCAGCAGCGAACAGGGGGGCAAGGTAGCTTACGAGCAGTACTTC,TRBV5-4,16,few,TRBD1,TRBJ2-7
CASSLSGTASEAFF,TGTGCCAGTAGTCTATCGGGGACAGCATCTGAAGCTTTCTTT,TRBV19,14,-,TRBD1,TRBJ1-1
CASSHGAGERSNQPQHF,TGTGCCAGCAGCCACGGGGCAGGGGAAAGGAGCAATCAGCCCCAGCATTTT,TRBV7-9,17,-,-,TRBJ1-5
CASSHLAGGTQETQYF,TGTGCCAGCAGTCACCTAGCGGGAGGCACCCAAGAGACCCAGTACTTC,TRBV5-8,16,-,TRBD2,TRBJ2-5
CASSRPGATNEKLFF,TGTGCCAGCAGCCGACCAGGGGCAACTAATGAAAAACTGTTTTTT,TRBV4-2,15,-,-,TRBJ1-4
CASLRQGHGYTF,TGTGCCAGTTTAAGACAGGGACATGGCTACACCTTC,TRBV19,12,-,TRBD1,TRBJ1-2
CASSLLGGEGTEAFF,TGTGCCAGCAGCCTCTTAGGGGGGGAAGGCACTGAAGCTTTCTTT,TRBV14,15,-,-,TRBJ1-1
CATSDSGQGDGYTF,TGTGCCACCAGTGATTCCGGCCAGGGCGATGGCTACACCTTC,TRBV24-1,14,-,-,TRBJ1-2
CSVELAGRKNEQFF,TGCAGCGTTGAGCTAGCGGGAAGAAAGAATGAGCAGTTCTTC,TRBV29-1,14,-,TRBD2,TRBJ2-1
CASTQTNYGYTF,TGTGCCAGCACCCAAACTAACTATGGCTACACCTTC,TRBV28,12,-,-,TRBJ1-2
CASSEGAWGSYEQYF,TGTGCCAGCAGTGAGGGGGCGTGGGGCTCCTACGAGCAGTACTTC,TRBV2,15,-,-,TRBJ2-7
CASSLSNRVSGNTIYF,TGTGCCAGCAGTTTATCGAACAGGGTGTCCGGAAACACCATATATTTT,TRBV28,16,once,-,TRBJ1-3
CASSLDGSSPLHF,TGTGCCAGCAGCTTAGACGGTAGTTCACCCCTCCACTTT,TRBV11-1,13,-,-,TRBJ1-6
CATSGTTRRGEQYF,TGTGCCACCAGTGGCACCACCCGCAGGGGGGAGCAGTACTTC,TRBV24-1,14,-,TRBD1,TRBJ2-7
CASSLVQRGTEAFF,TGTGCCAGCAGCTTAGTCCAAAGGGGGACTGAAGCTTTCTTT,TRBV7-2,14,-,-,TRBJ1-1
CASSQDYAGDGIYEQFF,TGTGCCAGCAGCCAAGATTATGCGGGAGATGGTATCTATGAGCAGTTCTTC,TRBV4-2,17,-,TRBD2,TRBJ2-1
CASSKNGGASNEQFF,TGTGCCAGCAGCAAAAATGGGGGCGCAAGCAATGAGCAGTTCTTC,TRBV21-1,15,-,-,TRBJ2-1
CASSLLGDEQFF,TGTGCCAGCAGTTTGCTAGGGGATGAGCAGTTCTTC,TRBV27,12,-,-,TRBJ2-1
CASSFNTGGEYGYTF,TGTGCCAGCAGTTTCAATACAGGAGGGGAGTATGGCTACACCTTC,TRBV6-2/TRBV6-3,15,-,-,TRBJ1-2
CASSLGQGVTEAFF,TGTGCCAGCAGTCTTGGACAGGGGGTCACTGAAGCTTTCTTT,TRBV14,14,few,TRBD1,TRBJ1-1
CASKDWDYTDTQYF,TGTGCCAGCAAGGATTGGGACTACACAGATACGCAGTATTTT,TRBV2,14,-,TRBD2,TRBJ2-3
CASSIDQGTDTQYF,TGTGCCAGTAGTATAGATCAGGGAACAGATACGCAGTATTTT,TRBV19,14,-,-,TRBJ2-3
CSVEYTGMGYGYTF,TGCAGCGTTGAATATACAGGGATGGGCTATGGCTACACCTTC,TRBV29-1,14,-,-,TRBJ1-2
CATSSGTGVHEQYF,TGTGCCACCAGCAGCGGGACAGGGGTCCACGAGCAGTACTTC,TRBV15,14,-,TRBD1,TRBJ2-7
CASSLEGGIGSEQFF,TGCGCCAGCAGCTTGGAGGGCGGGATCGGGAGTGAGCAGTTCTTC,TRBV5-1,15,-,-,TRBJ2-1
CASSLDGVAGYTF,TGTGCCAGCAGCTTAGATGGAGTTGCTGGCTACACCTTC,TRBV7-6,13,-,-,TRBJ1-2
CASSFSGRHEQYF,TGTGCCAGCAGCTTTAGCGGGAGACACGAGCAGTACTTC,TRBV7-9,13,-,TRBD2,TRBJ2-7
CASSKREYEEQYF,TGTGCCAGCAGTAAGCGGGAGTATGAAGAGCAGTACTTC,TRBV6-2/TRBV6-3,13,-,TRBD2,TRBJ2-7
CASSGTGTSDSYEQYF,TGTGCCAGCAGTGGCACCGGGACTAGCGACTCCTACGAGCAGTACTTC,TRBV2,16,-,TRBD2,TRBJ2-7
CASSLFFGRTYEQYF,TGTGCCAGCAGTTTATTTTTTGGCAGAACCTACGAGCAGTACTTC,TRBV28,15,-,-,TRBJ2-7
CAISESLTSGANVLTF,TGTGCCATCAGTGAGTCGTTGACTTCTGGGGCCAACGTCCTGACTTTC,TRBV10-3,16,once,-,TRBJ2-6
CATSRDRGNSPLHF,TGTGCCACCAGCAGGGACAGGGGTAATTCACCCCTCCACTTT,TRBV15,14,-,TRBD1,TRBJ1-6
CASSRQFGEKLFF,TGTGCCAGCAGCCGACAGTTTGGTGAAAAACTGTTTTTT,TRBV7-2,13,-,-,TRBJ1-4
CASYSWGREETQYF,TGTGCCAGCTACTCGTGGGGCAGAGAAGAGACCCAGTACTTC,TRBV28,14,-,-,TRBJ2-5
CASSLSGQGGEKLFF,TGTGCCAGCAGTTTATCGGGACAGGGAGGGGAAAAACTGTTTTTT,TRBV28,15,-,TRBD1,TRBJ1-4
CASSSTDNYGYTF,TGTGCCAGCAGCTCGACAGATAACTATGGCTACACCTTC,TRBV6-2/TRBV6-3,13,few,-,TRBJ1-2
CSAHLLRPGEQYF,TGCAGCGCCCACCTGTTACGACCGGGCGAGCAGTACTTC,TRBV29-1,13,-,-,TRBJ2-7
CASSLRRGTEAFF,TGTGCCAGCAGCTTAAGAAGGGGGACTGAAGCTTTCTTT,TRBV7-3,13,-,-,TRBJ1-1
CASSQDLLAGETQYF,TGTGCCAGCAGCCAAGATTTACTAGCGGGAGAGACCCAGTACTTC,TRBV14,15,-,TRBD2,TRBJ2-5
CASSERRGGTEAFF,TGCGCCAGCAGTGAGCGGCGGGGAGGGACTGAAGCTTTCTTT,TRBV10-1,14,-,-,TRBJ1-1
CASSGGGEQYF,TGTGCCAGCAGCGGAGGGGGCGAGCAGTACTTC,TRBV9,11,-,-,TRBJ2-7
CASSRGTGGLNEQFF,TGCGCCAGCAGCCGAGGGACAGGGGGACTCAATGAGCAGTTCTTC,TRBV4-3,15,-,TRBD1,TRBJ2-1
CASSSGQPQHF,TGTGCCAGCAGTTCAGGGCAGCCCCAGCATTTT,TRBV12-3/TRBV12-4,11,-,-,TRBJ1-5
CSVDPGQGMNTEAFF,TGCAGCGTTGATCCGGGACAGGGTATGAACACTGAAGCTTTCTTT,TRBV29-1,15,-,TRBD1,TRBJ1-1
CASSYEGLGYTF,TGTGCCAGCAGTTACGAGGGTTTAGGCTACACCTTC,TRBV6-5,12,-,-,TRBJ1-2
CASRDDRINEKLFF,TGTGCCAGCAGGGACGACAGGATTAATGAAAAACTGTTTTTT,TRBV6-5,14,-,-,TRBJ1-4
CASSQDRNNEQFF,TGTGCCAGCAGCCAGGACAGAAACAATGAGCAGTTCTTC,TRBV7-8,13,-,-,TRBJ2-1
CASSVASTVTEAFF,TGTGCCAGCAGCGTAGCTTCCACGGTCACTGAAGCTTTCTTT,TRBV9,14,-,-,TRBJ1-1